This record concerns one TCR beta chain sequence. This sample was included in a study of blood T cell repertoires in COVID-19. Using immunoSEQ multiplex PCR, the repertoire was profiled, and TCRdb retains in-frame clones only, with some absent. The profile shows a few hundred thousand clones, roughly 90% of them singletons. After removal of 4 bases from V and 2 bases from J, the junction contained 2 bases not matched to a gene. The CDR3 loop spans 14 amino acids. CDR1 LGHDT and CDR2 YNNKEL come from the germline V gene (reference sequence). This receptor was taken from a woman aged 40 to 49 who had recovered from COVID-19. The sequencing sample was made of peripheral blood. This rearrangement joins TRBV3-1 (or the pseudogene TRBV3-2) to TRBJ2-7; TRBD2 aligns across 10 bases. The CDR3 region has the DNA TGTGCCAGCAGCCTTACTAGCGGGACCTACGAGCAGTACTTC. Translated, it gives CASSLTSGTYEQYF.